The following is a TCR beta chain sequence with its context. The CDR3 length is 14 residues. Germline V gives CDR1 SNHLY, CDR2 FYNNEI. V shed 1 base, J shed 9 bases, and the junction held 3 bases outside the gene matches. The sample is drawn from a study of cytomegalovirus exposure and HLA in healthy donors. PCR used 60 Vbeta primers and 13 Jbeta primers. Authors' methods: A follow-up analysis tallied some 80 million unique TCR beta chains, approximately 11 million shared. Repertoires were generated with immunoSEQ multiplex PCR, while TCRdb's copy carries only in-frame clones and drops some. The DNA gave D and trimming, while V, J and clone size come from that table. This table holds about 130,000 clones, 65% to 90% found once.

This clonotype was sampled from a middle-aged man in good health and CMV-seronegative. Specimen: PBMCs. J is TRBJ1-6 and V is TRBV2; 7 bases agree with TRBD1. The CDR3 sequence: CASSEDAGGSPLHF. The CDR3 nucleotides are TGTGCCAGCAGTGAAGACGCAGGGGGTTCACCCCTCCACTTT.